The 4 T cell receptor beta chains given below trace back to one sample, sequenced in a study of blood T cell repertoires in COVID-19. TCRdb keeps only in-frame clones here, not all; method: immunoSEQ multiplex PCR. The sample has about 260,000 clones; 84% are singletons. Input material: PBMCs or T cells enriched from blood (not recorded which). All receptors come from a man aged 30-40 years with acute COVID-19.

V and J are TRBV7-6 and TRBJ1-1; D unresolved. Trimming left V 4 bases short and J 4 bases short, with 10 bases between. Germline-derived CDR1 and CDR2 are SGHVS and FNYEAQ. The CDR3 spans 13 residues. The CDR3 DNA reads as TGTGCCAGCAGCTCTGGTGGAGCCACTGAAGCTTTCTTT. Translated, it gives CASSSGGATEAFF. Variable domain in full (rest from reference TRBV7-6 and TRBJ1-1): GAGVSQSPRYKVTKRGQDVALRCDPISGHVSLYWYRQALGQGPEFLTYFNYEAQQDKSGLPNDRFSAERPEGSISTLTIQRTEQRDSAMYRCASSSGGATEAFFGQGTRLTVV.

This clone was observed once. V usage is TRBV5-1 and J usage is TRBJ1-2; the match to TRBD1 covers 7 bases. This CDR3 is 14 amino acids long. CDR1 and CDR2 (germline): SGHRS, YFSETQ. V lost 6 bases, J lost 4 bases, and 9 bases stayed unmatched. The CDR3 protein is CASTHGTEIYGYTF. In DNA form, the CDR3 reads TGCGCCAGCACGCACGGGACAGAGATCTATGGCTACACCTTC.

DNA for the CDR3: TGTGCCAGCAGCCGCCGGCGGGGTCAAGTCAATGAGCAGTTCTTC. As protein: CASSRRRGQVNEQFF. V is TRBV11-3 and J is TRBJ2-1; D possibly corresponds to TRBD2 (6 bases). CDR1 and CDR2 from the germline V gene are SGHNT and YENEEA. V was trimmed by 5 bases and J by 6 bases, leaving 17 bases between them. The CDR3 covers 15 residues.

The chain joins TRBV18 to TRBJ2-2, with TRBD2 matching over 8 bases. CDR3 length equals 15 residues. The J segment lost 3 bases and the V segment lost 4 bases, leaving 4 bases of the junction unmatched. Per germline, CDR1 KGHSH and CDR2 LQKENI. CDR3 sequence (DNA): TGTGCCAGCTCACAGCCCGGGGGGGACACCGGGGAGCTGTTTTTT. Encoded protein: CASSQPGGDTGELFF.